Below, 26 T cell receptor beta chains from the same sample are listed, as sequenced in a study of blood T cell repertoires in COVID-19 (dated by TCRdb to 2020 to 2022). Libraries were made using the immunoSEQ multiplex PCR assay. The table comes from immuneACCESS by way of TCRdb, which keeps in-frame sequences with V and J called. Part of the clones is missing from these tables; in studies checked, under half for an unresolved V gene and the rest for unknown reasons. The sample profile shows fewer than 200,000 clones; 81% of them were found once. The ten largest clones add up to about 11% of the sample. The source material was peripheral blood. The receptors stem from a woman in her thirties or forties with COVID-19, enrolled during active disease.

This clone turned up a few times. The chain has TRBV29-1 and TRBJ1-1; D is uncertain. The CDR3 runs to 13 residues. V lost 8 bases to trimming and J lost 0 bases, with 13 bases between them. Germline CDR1 SQVTM, CDR2 ANQGSEA. CDR3 region: CSLSSGLNTEAFF. Here the CDR3 DNA reads TGCAGCCTCTCCTCAGGATTGAACACTGAAGCTTTCTTT. The variable domain in full, with the rest retrieved from reference TRBV29-1 and TRBJ1-1, is SAVISQKPSRDICQRGTSLTIQCQVDSQVTMMFWYRQQPGQSLTLIATANQGSEATYESGFVIDKFPISRPNLTFSTLTVSNMSPEDSSIYLCSLSSGLNTEAFFGQGTRLTVV.

This rearrangement joins TRBV18 to TRBJ1-1, with D uncertain. The CDR3 runs to 16 residues. V was cut by 0 bases and J by 1 base, with 12 bases left in between. Looked up from germline, CDR1 is KGHSH and CDR2 is LQKENI. The CDR3 DNA follows: TGTGCCAGCTCACCACCGCAGGCAGAAAAGAACACTGAAGCTTTCTTT. This sequence encodes CASSPPQAEKNTEAFF.

The table lists this clone with a count of one. The gene calls are TRBV2 and TRBJ1-6; D is undetermined. The ends were cut back, 7 bases at V and 8 bases at J, with 12 bases in the middle. Germline lookup yields CDR1 SNHLY and CDR2 FYNNEI. The CDR3 is 13 amino acids. CDR3 sequence reads: CASITVLDSPLHF. The CDR3 bases are TGTGCCAGCATCACTGTATTAGATTCACCCCTCCACTTT.

This chain connects TRBV14 to TRBJ2-1; D gene unclear. The CDR3 consists of 14 residues. Trimming took off 0 bases at V and 6 bases at J, with 9 bases between the two ends. In germline, CDR1 is SGHDN, CDR2 FVKESK. The CDR3 DNA follows: TGTGCCAGCAGCCAAGATCCGATCAGCAATGAGCAGTTCTTC. This codes for CASSQDPISNEQFF.

This clone was seen just once. The V gene is TRBV6-5, the J gene TRBJ2-4; D not resolved. The CDR3 totals 10 residues. Germline lookup yields CDR1 MNHEY and CDR2 SVGAGI. Trimming cost V 8 bases and J 8 bases, with 7 bases left between them. The CDR3 loop reads CASSRDIQYF. The CDR3 bases are TGTGCCAGCTCCCGGGACATTCAGTACTTC.

The CDR3 loop is CASSITGGLNTEAFF. In nucleotides, the CDR3 is TGTGCCAGTAGTATCACTGGAGGTCTGAACACTGAAGCTTTCTTT. This chain connects TRBV19 to TRBJ1-1, with unresolved D. Between the trimmed V and J ends, which lost 3 bases and 0 bases, there was a span of 11 bases. Looked up from germline, CDR1 is LNHDA and CDR2 is SQIVND (reference sequence). There are 15 residues in the CDR3. Full variable domain (rest looked up from reference TRBV19 and TRBJ1-1): DGGITQSPKYLFRKEGQNVTLSCEQNLNHDAMYWYRQDPGQGLRLIYYSQIVNDFQKGDIAEGYSVSREKKESFPLTVTSAQKNPTAFYLCASSITGGLNTEAFFGQGTRLTVV.

CDR3 in amino acids: CASRTQGIGNEQFF. The CDR3 DNA reads TGTGCCAGCAGGACACAGGGGATCGGCAATGAGCAGTTCTTC. The chain uses TRBV28 and TRBJ2-1; 7 bases agree with TRBD1. CDR1 MDHEN and CDR2 SYDVKM come from the germline V gene. The CDR3 contains 14 residues. V was pared by 6 bases and J by 6 bases, with 8 bases of the junction left unmatched.

The chain has TRBV12-2 and TRBJ1-6; the D segment call TRBD1 is taken from the table without a DNA check. TRBV12-2 is designated a pseudogene. This CDR3 is built from 17 residues. The CDR3 loop is CASRLERQGALDSPLHF. CDR3 bases: TGTGCAAGTCGCTTAGAGAGACAGGGTGCTTTGGATTCACCCCTCCACTTT.

The V and J genes are TRBV3-1 (or the pseudogene TRBV3-2) and TRBJ2-1, with D uncertain. Germline assignment: CDR1 LGHDT and CDR2 YNNKEL (reference sequence). The CDR3 spans 11 residues. The V end was cut by 6 bases, the J end by 6 bases, with 6 bases between. For the CDR3, the DNA is TGTGCCAGCAGTATCGGCAATGAGCAGTTCTTC. Translating it yields CASSIGNEQFF.

The V gene is TRBV6-1, the J gene TRBJ2-1, with D maybe TRBD2 (7 bases). Germline V gene lookup returns CDR1 MNHNS and CDR2 SASEGT. The ends were cut back, 7 bases at V and 13 bases at J, with 20 bases in the middle. The CDR3 loop spans 13 amino acids. The CDR3 protein is CASTNPSGGAQFF. The CDR3 DNA follows: TGTGCCAGCACCAATCCTTCTGGGGGGGCCCAGTTCTTC.

The chain recombines TRBV6-6 with TRBJ1-5, with D perhaps TRBD1 (5 bases). This CDR3 has 13 amino acids. Looked up from germline, CDR1 is MNHNY and CDR2 is SVGAGI (reference sequence). V was pared by 6 bases and J by 2 bases, with 8 bases between. This CDR3 is CASRPGGNQPQHF. DNA for the CDR3: TGTGCCAGCAGGCCGGGGGGCAATCAGCCCCAGCATTTT.

The chain employs TRBV5-1 and TRBJ2-7; 7 bases map to TRBD1. The CDR3 covers 14 residues. The V segment lost 4 bases and the J segment 2 bases; nucleotides outside the gene matches: 6. Per germline, CDR1 SGHRS and CDR2 YFSETQ. This CDR3 is CASSQGQPTYEQYF. CDR3 bases: TGCGCCAGCAGCCAGGGACAGCCTACCTACGAGCAGTACTTC.

About this clone itself: One end of the junction does not line up with germline, which may come from a read error. The chain employs TRBV7-7 and TRBJ2-3; the D gene is possibly TRBD1 (5 bases). Germline V gene lookup returns CDR1 SSHAT and CDR2 FNYEAQ (reference sequence). This CDR3 has 13 residues. The CDR3 DNA follows: TGTGCTAGCAGCCCAGGGTACACAGATACGCAGTATTTT. This codes for CASSPGYTDTQYF.

The V call is TRBV5-4, the J call TRBJ2-2, with D possibly TRBD1 on 5 matching bases. The CDR3 is made up of 15 amino acids. The V gene lost 5 bases and the J gene lost 5 bases, with 16 bases spanning the gap. CDR1 is SGHNT and CDR2 is YYREEE in the germline V gene (reference sequence). The CDR3 sequence: CASRPDGAVTGELFF. The CDR3 DNA is TGTGCCAGCAGGCCGGATGGGGCGGTGACCGGGGAGCTGTTTTTT. The full variable domain, in which reference TRBV5-4 and TRBJ2-2 provide the parts outside the CDR3, is ETGVTQSPTHLIKTRGQQVTLRCSSQSGHNTVSWYQQALGQGPQFIFQYYREEENGRGNFPPRFSGLQFPNYSSELNVNALELDDSALYLCASRPDGAVTGELFFGEGSRLTVL.

The V call is TRBV10-3, the J call TRBJ2-1; a possible D gene is TRBD2 (6 bases). V lost 5 bases, J lost 9 bases, and 8 bases lay in between. Germline assignment: CDR1 ENHRY and CDR2 SYGVKD. The CDR3 runs to 11 residues. This CDR3 reads CAISTGGEQFF. CDR3 coding DNA: TGTGCCATCAGTACCGGGGGTGAGCAGTTCTTC.

This clone was observed a single time. This rearrangement joins TRBV15 to TRBJ2-7; a weak D match, TRBD1 (6 bases). V lost 0 bases and J 2 bases, leaving 8 bases between the germline ends. The CDR3 is 14 residues long. Germline CDR1 is LNHNV and CDR2 is YYDKDF (reference sequence). CDR3: CATSREDRTYEQYF. CDR3 bases: TGTGCCACCAGCAGAGAGGACAGAACCTACGAGCAGTACTTC.

The V and J genes are TRBV7-9 and TRBJ1-4, with a tentative D call TRBD1 (5 bases). The CDR3 loop spans 16 amino acids. The V and J ends lost 1 base and 0 bases respectively, with 9 bases between them. In germline, CDR1 is SEHNR, CDR2 FQNEAQ (reference sequence). Here the CDR3 DNA reads TGTGCCAGCAGCTTAGGGGGACTTGCAACTAATGAAAAACTGTTTTTT. Amino acid sequence: CASSLGGLATNEKLFF.

About this clone: The same CDR3 can be traced to other DNA sequences in this sample. This chain joins TRBV28 and TRBJ1-6, with TRBD1 as a possible D gene (5 bases). The CDR3 is 17 residues long. Germline-derived CDR1 and CDR2 are MDHEN and SYDVKM. Trimming pared 3 bases from V and 8 bases from J, leaving 20 bases between. The CDR3 sequence is CASSFPQRGGPHSPLHF. DNA of the CDR3: TGTGCCAGCAGTTTCCCCCAAAGGGGAGGCCCTCATTCACCCCTCCACTTT.

J is TRBJ2-5 and V is TRBV4-1; D is unresolved. In germline, CDR1 is MGHRA, CDR2 YSYEKL. Deletions cut 0 bases from V and 7 bases from J, with 12 bases between. This CDR3 is built from 14 residues. The CDR3 DNA sequence: TGCGCCAGCAGCCAAGAGTCTGGCAGCGTGACCCAGTACTTC. The encoded protein is CASSQESGSVTQYF.

This sequence joins TRBV10-2 and TRBJ1-2, with a weak D call TRBD1 (6 bases). Deletions cut 6 bases from V and 8 bases from J, with 19 bases between. There are 14 residues in the CDR3. Germline loops: CDR1 WSHSY, CDR2 SAAADI. CDR3 coding DNA: TGCGCCAGCAGCCCCGCCGGCAGGGGTGGCGGCTACACCTTC. This gives the protein CASSPAGRGGGYTF.

The genes are TRBV4-1 and TRBJ1-4; D remains unclear. V shed 0 bases and J shed 7 bases, with 15 bases lying between them. The V gene's germline CDR1 is MGHRA and CDR2 YSYEKL. This CDR3 is built from 16 residues. Written as DNA, the CDR3 is TGCGCCAGCAGCCAAGAAAGGAGGGTTCAAGGTGAAAAACTGTTTTTT. It codes for CASSQERRVQGEKLFF.

The J gene is TRBJ2-1, the V gene TRBV3-1 (or the pseudogene TRBV3-2); D remains unclear. Germline-derived CDR1 and CDR2 are LGHDT and YNNKEL (reference sequence). The CDR3 totals 14 residues. V was shortened by 1 base and J by 8 bases, with 12 bases between the two germline ends. Here the CDR3 reads CASSQGISTHEQFF. DNA for the CDR3: TGTGCCAGCAGCCAAGGAATTAGCACGCATGAGCAGTTCTTC.

This sequence joins TRBV12-3 or TRBV12-4 and TRBJ1-2, with D maybe TRBD1 (6 bases). This CDR3 region has 13 residues. V shed 4 bases and J shed 8 bases, with 14 bases lying between them. Here the CDR3 reads CASSWTRGQGYTF. The DNA for the CDR3 is TGTGCCAGCAGTTGGACCCGAGGACAGGGCTACACCTTC.

The V and J genes are TRBV6-6 and TRBJ2-5, with 7 bases that match TRBD1. Germline-derived CDR1 and CDR2 are MNHNY and SVGAGI (reference sequence). The trim removed 0 bases at V and 3 bases at J, leaving 7 bases unmatched. CDR3 length: 16 amino acids. The CDR3 here is CASSYSTSGGKETQYF. In DNA form, the CDR3 reads TGTGCCAGCAGTTACTCGACTTCAGGGGGAAAAGAGACCCAGTACTTC.

CDR3 DNA sequence: TGTGCCAGCAGACCGACAGGTCGCGGCTATGGCTACACCTTC. Its protein product is CASRPTGRGYGYTF. J is TRBJ1-2 and V is TRBV27; perhaps TRBD1 as D (6 bases). CDR1 is MNHEY and CDR2 is SMNVEV in the germline V gene (reference sequence). This CDR3 comprises 14 residues. Deletions cut 6 bases from V and 4 bases from J, with 15 bases between.

This clone has ten or more counts. This rearrangement joins TRBV6-2 or TRBV6-3 to TRBJ2-1, with TRBD2 as a possible D gene (6 bases). Trimming shortened V by 6 bases and J by 5 bases, and 23 bases separated the two germline ends. The CDR3 is 17 amino acids. Germline CDR1 and CDR2: MNHEY and SVGEGT. This CDR3 is CASSSAGYGGSNNEQFF. The CDR3 nucleotides are TGTGCCAGCAGCTCCGCGGGGTACGGAGGTTCAAACAATGAGCAGTTCTTC.